This T cell receptor beta chain originates from a study of blood T cells in healthy people across ages. Study-level findings and limits: Because sorting was not performed, PBMCs prevented conclusive naive versus antigen-experienced comparison. Changes seen in expanded clonotypes were possibly confounded by donor CMV status left unknown.

A note on this clonotype: Its antigen is not known.

CDR3 length equals 14 residues. The V gene lost 2 bases and the J gene lost 2 bases, with 8 bases spanning the gap. Germline CDR1 is LGHDT and CDR2 is YNNKEL (reference sequence). With a J-beta primer mix and a sample-barcoded 5' primer, a second PCR ran roughly 6 to 11 cycles. TCRdb re-called the 5' RACE reads through MiXCR, storing one row per CDR3 protein. This sample has about 780,000 distinct CDR3 sequences, with about 62% found just once. Donor samples were obtained from healthy Caucasian individuals from Russia, aged 6 to 90. The rearrangement joins TRBV3-1 to TRBJ2-3; the D is unclear. This receptor was taken from a man aged 30 to 45 in good health. The sequencing sample was made of blood. DNA of the CDR3: TGTGCCAGCAGCCAAAGTGTGCACACAGATACGCAGTATTTT. Translation gives CASSQSVHTDTQYF.